A single sample is the source of the 28 T cell receptor beta chains below, sequenced in a study of beta chain features in type 1 diabetes (dated by TCRdb to the late 2010s). Library preparation used the immunoSEQ multiplex PCR assay. The entire isolated RNA was reverse transcribed using the High Capacity cDNA Reverse Transcription Kit, and thus expressed TCRB transcripts were sequenced. TCRdb holds this immuneACCESS table with in-frame rearrangements only. Some clones are missing; in checked studies, unresolved V genes explain under half, and the rest has no known cause. In this sample the table shows about 230,000 clones, roughly 9.6% of which occur a single time. The ten largest clones take up around 0.037% of the sample. Sequenced sample: naive CD4+ T cells from blood. Read against the paper, the sample's cell subset or site label means: true naive CD4+ T cells. The receptor set was obtained from a woman aged 18 to 35 in good health.

The gene calls are TRBV6-5 and TRBJ2-7; tentative D call: TRBD1 (6 bases). The CDR3 covers 13 residues. Germline values: CDR1 MNHEY, CDR2 SVGAGI. The V end lost 5 bases, the J end lost 2 bases, and 10 bases lay between the germline ends. The CDR3 loop reads CASSVRGAYEQYF. CDR3 DNA: TGTGCCAGCAGTGTCAGGGGTGCCTACGAGCAGTACTTC.

This clone was observed at least ten times. The genes are TRBV30 and TRBJ2-3; D gene ambiguous. The CDR3 is 11 residues long. Germline V gene lookup returns CDR1 GTSNPN and CDR2 SVGIG (reference sequence). The V and J ends lost 1 base and 3 bases respectively, with 2 bases between them. CDR3 nucleotide sequence: TGTGCCTGGAGTGCGACAGATACGCAGTATTTT. The encoded protein is CAWSATDTQYF. The full variable domain, with the rest looked up from reference TRBV30 and TRBJ2-3, is SQTIHQWPATLVQPVGSPLSLECTVEGTSNPNLYWYRQAAGRGLQLLFYSVGIGQISSEVPQNLSASRPQDRQFILSSKKLLLSDSGFYLCAWSATDTQYFGPGTRLTVL.

The chain recombines TRBV30 with TRBJ2-2; D ambiguous. Deletions cut 0 bases from V and 2 bases from J, with 13 bases between. Germline V CDR1 and CDR2: GTSNPN, SVGIG (reference sequence). This CDR3 contains 16 residues. The CDR3 bases are TGTGCCTGGAGTGTAATTGGGCCACCAAACACCGGGGAGCTGTTTTTT. Translated: CAWSVIGPPNTGELFF. Based on the CDR3 plus reference TRBV30 and TRBJ2-2, the full variable domain is SQTIHQWPATLVQPVGSPLSLECTVEGTSNPNLYWYRQAAGRGLQLLFYSVGIGQISSEVPQNLSASRPQDRQFILSSKKLLLSDSGFYLCAWSVIGPPNTGELFFGEGSRLTVL.

In this sample, this clone turned up a few times. The CDR3 region is CASSPLTAGSYEQYF. CDR3 nucleotides: TGTGCCAGCAGCCCCCTAACAGCGGGATCCTACGAGCAGTACTTC. V is TRBV7-2 and J is TRBJ2-7; TRBD2 aligns across 7 bases. Germline CDR1 reads SGHTA; CDR2 reads FQGNSA. The CDR3 runs 15 residues. J gave up 1 base and V 5 bases, and 8 bases lay outside the gene matches.

Only one count was recorded for this clone. The rearrangement joins TRBV4-1 to TRBJ1-1, with 9 bases aligning to TRBD1. Per the germline V gene, CDR1 is MGHRA and CDR2 is YSYEKL. CDR3 length: 13 residues. J was trimmed by 10 bases and V by 3 bases; bases with no gene match: 6. The chain's CDR3 is CASSQVQGAPAFF. CDR3 DNA sequence: TGCGCCAGCAGCCAGGTACAGGGGGCCCCAGCTTTCTTT.

The chain employs TRBV5-4 and TRBJ1-6; D gene unclear. This CDR3 has 15 residues. With 4 bases removed from V and 10 bases from J, the gap between germline ends came to 18 bases. CDR1 and CDR2 (germline): SGHNT, YYREEE (reference sequence). CDR3 sequence (DNA): TGTGCCAGCAGCCGAGGTTCCGACCCGGAGTCACCCCTCCACTTT. Its translation: CASSRGSDPESPLHF.

This clone was observed a handful of times. The V and J genes are TRBV19 and TRBJ1-1; D remains ambiguous. CDR1 is LNHDA, CDR2 SQIVND, per germline (reference sequence). The CDR3 loop spans 14 amino acids. With 2 bases removed from V and 0 bases from J, the gap between germline ends came to 7 bases. CDR3 DNA: TGTGCCAGTAGTATACGGGGATTGAACACTGAAGCTTTCTTT. Protein: CASSIRGLNTEAFF.

This clone has only a few counts. V and J are TRBV5-1 and TRBJ2-5, with 10 bases identical to TRBD1. This CDR3 is built from 15 residues. Germline V gene lookup returns CDR1 SGHRS and CDR2 YFSETQ. The ends lost 1 base at V and 4 bases at J; junction bases unmatched: 4. This chain's CDR3 is CASSLLTGGGETQYF. DNA for the CDR3: TGCGCCAGCAGCTTGCTGACAGGGGGCGGAGAGACCCAGTACTTC.

This rearrangement joins TRBV4-1 to TRBJ2-6; D uncertain. The germline gives CDR1 MGHRA, CDR2 YSYEKL. V was trimmed by 2 bases and J by 1 base, leaving 9 bases between them. CDR3 length: 16 residues. CDR3 in DNA: TGCGCCAGCAGCCAACCCCCCATGTCTGGGGCCAACGTCCTGACTTTC. As protein: CASSQPPMSGANVLTF.

The DNA of the CDR3 is TGTGCCAGCAGTGAAGTCGTCCGAACGGGGGAGCAGTACTTC. It specifies CASSEVVRTGEQYF. The V call is TRBV6-1, the J call TRBJ2-7; D possibly corresponds to TRBD2 (5 bases). The length of the CDR3 is 14 residues. V lost 1 base and J lost 7, with 14 bases in between. Germline CDR1 is MNHNS and CDR2 is SASEGT.

This clone was seen a few times. The rearrangement links TRBV11-2 to TRBJ2-7, with a weak D call TRBD1 (5 bases). CDR3 size: 13 residues. Per germline, CDR1 SGHAT and CDR2 FQNNGV. The V and J ends lost 4 bases and 2 bases respectively, with 9 bases between them. In DNA form, the CDR3 reads TGTGCCAGCAGCTCCAGGGTCCCCTACGAGCAGTACTTC. Translated, it gives CASSSRVPYEQYF.

This clone was counted a few times. V is TRBV30 and J is TRBJ1-1; 9 bases are shared with TRBD1. The CDR3 is made up of 13 amino acids. Trimming removed 7 bases from V and 4 bases from J; junction bases left unmatched: 7. CDR1 and CDR2 (germline): GTSNPN, SVGIG (reference sequence). CDR3 sequence: CAYTGGAITEAFF. CDR3 bases: TGTGCCTACACAGGGGGCGCCATCACTGAAGCTTTCTTT.

The table lists this clone with a few counts. This chain links TRBV30 with TRBJ1-2, with D possibly TRBD1 on 5 matching bases. Trimming left V 2 bases short and J 4 bases short, with 11 bases between. CDR3 length: 13 residues. Germline CDR1 is GTSNPN and CDR2 is SVGIG (reference sequence). CDR3 residues: CAWSRGEGYGYTF. The CDR3 region has the DNA TGTGCCTGGAGTCGGGGGGAAGGCTATGGCTACACCTTC. The full variable domain, completed using reference TRBV30 and TRBJ1-2, is SQTIHQWPATLVQPVGSPLSLECTVEGTSNPNLYWYRQAAGRGLQLLFYSVGIGQISSEVPQNLSASRPQDRQFILSSKKLLLSDSGFYLCAWSRGEGYGYTFGSGTRLTVV.

This clone was seen more than once but under ten times. The chain combines TRBV7-9 with TRBJ1-1, with unresolved D. The CDR3 sequence is 16 residues long. Looked up from germline, CDR1 is SEHNR and CDR2 is FQNEAQ (reference sequence). Deletions cut 0 bases from V and 4 bases from J, with 15 bases between. CDR3 nucleotides: TGTGCCAGCAGCTTAGCGTTGACCCAGGAGGGCACTGAAGCTTTCTTT. It encodes CASSLALTQEGTEAFF.

This clone has a handful of counts. The chain carries TRBV2 and TRBJ1-1; no definite D call. Trimming pared 11 bases from V and 3 bases from J, leaving 7 bases between. CDR1 and CDR2 (germline): SNHLY, FYNNEI. There are 10 residues in the CDR3. CDR3 in DNA: TGTGCCGGGCGTTACACTGAAGCTTTCTTT. Protein sequence: CAGRYTEAFF.

The chain uses TRBV19 and TRBJ2-3, with 8 bases aligning to TRBD2. The ends lost 5 bases at V and 2 bases at J; junction bases unmatched: 6. This CDR3 is built from 15 residues. Germline V gene lookup returns CDR1 LNHDA and CDR2 SQIVND (reference sequence). The CDR3 sequence: CASSSGLVFTDTQYF. DNA for the CDR3: TGTGCCAGTAGTTCGGGACTAGTTTTCACAGATACGCAGTATTTT. Variable domain in full (rest from reference TRBV19 and TRBJ2-3): DGGITQSPKYLFRKEGQNVTLSCEQNLNHDAMYWYRQDPGQGLRLIYYSQIVNDFQKGDIAEGYSVSREKKESFPLTVTSAQKNPTAFYLCASSSGLVFTDTQYFGPGTRLTVL.

A few counts support this clone. This rearrangement joins TRBV19 to TRBJ2-1; 15 positions agree with TRBD2. V shed 4 bases, J shed 10 bases, and the junction held 5 bases outside the gene matches. The CDR3 runs to 15 residues. Germline CDR1 LNHDA, CDR2 SQIVND (reference sequence). CDR3 sequence: CASSTGLAGGREQFF. In DNA, the CDR3 is TGTGCCAGTAGTACCGGACTAGCGGGGGGGAGGGAGCAGTTCTTC.

V and J are TRBV10-3 and TRBJ2-6, with TRBD1 matching over 9 bases. The CDR3 contains 16 residues. CDR1 is ENHRY and CDR2 is SYGVKD in the germline V gene. The V segment lost 3 bases and the J segment 2 bases; nucleotides outside the gene matches: 2. The CDR3 loop reads CAISDTGGAGANVLTF. The CDR3 DNA follows: TGTGCCATCAGTGACACAGGGGGCGCTGGGGCCAACGTCCTGACTTTC.

This clone has a handful of counts. The chain is built from TRBV27 and TRBJ2-7; 11 positions agree with TRBD2. Germline loops: CDR1 MNHEY, CDR2 SMNVEV (reference sequence). The CDR3 extends over 18 amino acids. The V and J ends lost 2 bases and 4 bases, in that order; junction bases with no gene match: 13. The CDR3, as DNA: TGTGCCAGCAGTTTAGTCGCCGGGACTAGCGGAAAGGCGTACGAGCAGTACTTC. It translates to CASSLVAGTSGKAYEQYF.

The DNA of the CDR3 is TGTGCCAGCTCAAGACAGGGGACCGAGAACACTGAAGCTTTCTTT. Translated: CASSRQGTENTEAFF. V is TRBV18 and J is TRBJ1-1; TRBD1 matches at 8 bases. Germline V gene data show CDR1 as KGHSH and CDR2 as LQKENI. Trimming at V came to 5 bases and at J to 1 base, leaving 6 bases not matched to a gene. This CDR3 contains 15 residues.

The chain uses TRBV5-1 and TRBJ1-2, with 8 bases lining up with TRBD1. This CDR3 has 14 residues. Per germline, CDR1 SGHRS and CDR2 YFSETQ. V lost 4 bases, J lost 2 bases, and 4 bases stayed unmatched. CDR3 coding DNA: TGCGCCAGCAGCCCAGGGGACAGGAACTATGGCTACACCTTC. Translated: CASSPGDRNYGYTF.

This clone has a handful of counts. Additional DNA sequences in this sample encode the identical CDR3. This chain links TRBV5-4 with TRBJ1-1; 8 nucleotides align to TRBD1. J gave up 2 bases and V 3 bases, and 3 bases lay outside the gene matches. Germline assignment: CDR1 SGHNT and CDR2 YYREEE (reference sequence). This CDR3 contains 14 residues. The CDR3 loop reads CASSWTGKNTEAFF. The CDR3 coding sequence is TGTGCCAGCAGCTGGACAGGGAAAAACACTGAAGCTTTCTTT.

V is TRBV5-4 and J is TRBJ2-5; 8 bases agree with TRBD2. This CDR3 has 15 amino acids. V was clipped by 3 bases and J by 5 bases; unmatched bases: 9. Germline V gene lookup returns CDR1 SGHNT and CDR2 YYREEE (reference sequence). CDR3 region: CASSSKISGSETQYF. The DNA of the CDR3 is TGTGCCAGCAGCTCCAAGATAAGCGGGAGCGAGACCCAGTACTTC.

This clone was detected a few times. The chain employs TRBV7-9 and TRBJ1-2; 10 bases fit TRBD1. From germline, CDR1 is SEHNR and CDR2 FQNEAQ (reference sequence). V was pared by 5 bases and J by 5 bases, with 8 bases of the junction left unmatched. This CDR3 comprises 15 residues. The DNA for the CDR3 is TGTGCCAGCAGCCTACGGACAGGGGGTGGGTATGGCTACACCTTC. It codes for CASSLRTGGGYGYTF.

The chain combines TRBV7-2 with TRBJ2-7; 7 bases map to TRBD2. Trimming cost V 2 bases and J 0 bases; bases outside gene matches: 10. The CDR3 length is 17 residues. The germline V gene has CDR1 SGHTA and CDR2 FQGNSA. The CDR3 nucleotides are TGTGCCAGCAGCTTAAAGAGAAGCGGGGTAAGCTCCTACGAGCAGTACTTC. Translation: CASSLKRSGVSSYEQYF.

The rearrangement joins TRBV29-1 to TRBJ2-2, with a tentative D call TRBD1 (6 bases). CDR3 length equals 14 residues. V gave up 5 bases and J gave up 0 bases, with 10 bases separating them. The germline gives CDR1 SQVTM, CDR2 ANQGSEA. The CDR3 DNA reads as TGCAGCGTTCTAAAGGGGGCGAACACCGGGGAGCTGTTTTTT. This gives the protein CSVLKGANTGELFF.

A few counts support this clone. The rearrangement links TRBV15 to TRBJ2-7, with D perhaps TRBD2 (5 bases). Germline V gene data show CDR1 as LNHNV and CDR2 as YYDKDF (reference sequence). The CDR3 consists of 13 residues. With 2 bases removed from V and 7 bases from J, the gap between germline ends came to 12 bases. The CDR3 nucleotides are TGTGCCACCAGCAGAAGGGAGACTGGGGAGCAGTACTTC. Protein product: CATSRRETGEQYF.

In its sample, this clone was seen a few times. The chain uses TRBV9 and TRBJ1-4; tentative D call: TRBD1 (5 bases). There are 15 residues in the CDR3. The germline V and J ends were trimmed by 3 bases and 4 bases, with 13 bases remaining between them. The germline CDR1 and CDR2 sequences are SGDLS and YYNGEE. CDR3 in amino acids: CASSADSPYNEKLFF. In DNA form, the CDR3 reads TGTGCCAGCAGCGCCGACAGTCCCTATAATGAAAAACTGTTTTTT.